These 12 T cell receptor beta chains originate from one sample sequenced in a study of shared clonotypes between healthy human individuals. Sequenced by immunoSEQ multiplex PCR; TCRdb stores in-frame clones only, minus some. The repertoire holds about 1 million clones, with roughly 80% as singletons. Input material: memory CD4+ T cells sorted from blood. The subset denotes: CD45RA-negative fraction. Receptors originate from a man aged 18-30 years in good health.

The chain links TRBV11-2 to TRBJ2-1; TRBD1 aligns across 11 bases. The germline gives CDR1 SGHAT, CDR2 FQNNGV. V lost 0 bases to trimming and J lost 9 bases; unmatched junction nucleotides: 4. This CDR3 spans 15 amino acids. The CDR3 coding sequence is TGTGCCAGCAGCTTAGATGGGACAGGGGGGGGTGAGCAGTTCTTC. The encoded protein is CASSLDGTGGGEQFF.

Comments on this clone: Other DNA sequences within the sample encode an identical CDR3. The gene calls are TRBV28 and TRBJ1-1; no reliable D call. The CDR3 contains 11 residues. The ends were cut back, 6 bases at V and 5 bases at J, with 7 bases in the middle. Germline values: CDR1 MDHEN, CDR2 SYDVKM. CDR3 sequence reads: CASSPRTEAFF. The CDR3 DNA is TGTGCCAGCAGCCCGAGGACTGAAGCTTTCTTT.

The chain is built from TRBV6-1 and TRBJ1-6; 8 positions agree with TRBD1. CDR1 and CDR2 (germline): MNHNS, SASEGT. V lost 5 bases, J lost 7 bases, and 7 bases stayed unmatched. This CDR3 is built from 15 residues. The DNA of the CDR3 is TGTGCCAGCAGTCTCCGGGACAGGATCAATTCACCCCTCCACTTT. Protein product: CASSLRDRINSPLHF.

Regarding this clone: This is likely an artifact of a read error, given a far larger clone one base away. This rearrangement joins TRBV28 to TRBJ1-1; maybe TRBD1 (6 bases). Per germline, CDR1 MDHEN and CDR2 SYDVKM. The CDR3 loop spans 15 amino acids. The DNA of the CDR3 is TGTGCCAACAGTTGGGGGGGACAAACAAACACTGAAGCTTTCTTT. Translation gives CANSWGGQTNTEAFF.

J is TRBJ1-2 and V is TRBV19; the D gene is possibly TRBD1 (5 bases). The CDR3 consists of 13 residues. The germline V gene has CDR1 LNHDA and CDR2 SQIVND (reference sequence). Deletions cut 3 bases from V and 8 bases from J, with 13 bases between. The CDR3 nucleotides are TGTGCCAGTAGTATCCCCGGGACGATAGGCTACACCTTC. Protein sequence: CASSIPGTIGYTF.

Turning to this clone: Other DNA sequences within the sample encode an identical CDR3. The V gene is TRBV5-1, the J gene TRBJ2-1, with 9 bases fitting TRBD1. The CDR3 covers 15 residues. Germline lookup yields CDR1 SGHRS and CDR2 YFSETQ. The V gene end was trimmed by 0 bases and the J gene end by 7 bases; junction bases not matched to a gene: 5. CDR3 coding DNA: TGCGCCAGCAGCTTGGGTGGACAGGGGTTAAATGAGCAGTTCTTC. Translated: CASSLGGQGLNEQFF.

This clone was detected a few times. The CDR3 DNA follows: TGTGCCAGCAGCCCGGGACCTCCAGGCGACTACACCTTC. Encoded protein: CASSPGPPGDYTF. The chain carries TRBV27 and TRBJ1-2; a possible D gene is TRBD1 (5 bases). The CDR3 loop spans 13 amino acids. Germline V gene lookup returns CDR1 MNHEY and CDR2 SMNVEV (reference sequence). The V end was cut by 6 bases, the J end by 10 bases, with 18 bases between.

This chain uses TRBV11-2 with TRBJ1-3; D is unclear. The V and J ends lost 1 base and 9 bases respectively, with 10 bases between them. The CDR3 consists of 13 residues. Per the germline V gene, CDR1 is SGHAT and CDR2 is FQNNGV. The CDR3 DNA sequence: TGTGCCAGCAGCTTAGTTCGGGAACGCACCATATATTTT. This codes for CASSLVRERTIYF.

V usage is TRBV2 and J usage is TRBJ2-7; 7 nucleotides match TRBD2. After removal of 4 bases from V and 7 bases from J, the junction contained 4 bases not matched to a gene. The CDR3 loop spans 12 amino acids. Germline V gene lookup returns CDR1 SNHLY and CDR2 FYNNEI. The CDR3 here is CASSVGGGEQYF. The CDR3 nucleotides are TGTGCCAGCAGTGTTGGGGGGGGTGAGCAGTACTTC.

The genes are TRBV2 and TRBJ1-2; D is possibly TRBD1 (6 bases). Germline V gene lookup returns CDR1 SNHLY and CDR2 FYNNEI. This CDR3 region has 14 residues. Trimming removed 7 bases from V and 4 bases from J, with 16 bases in between. The CDR3 region has the DNA TGTGCCAGCATAAATACAGGGTACGCCTATGGCTACACCTTC. Residues: CASINTGYAYGYTF.

The CDR3 protein is CASSSRAAGSQFF. CDR3 coding DNA: TGTGCCAGCAGTTCCCGCGCCGCGGGGTCGCAGTTCTTC. The V gene is TRBV28, the J gene TRBJ2-1; a possible D gene is TRBD2 (6 bases). The V end lost 4 bases, the J end lost 12 bases, and 16 bases lay between the germline ends. Germline-derived CDR1 and CDR2 are MDHEN and SYDVKM. CDR3 length: 13 residues.

As for this clone: The CDR3 does not close with the conserved phenylalanine or tryptophan, likely indicating a read error. Because the CDR3's place on the DNA is in doubt, the DNA is left out and the CDR3 is given as listed by TCRdb. The rearrangement joins TRBV7-9 to TRBJ1-1; the table names TRBD1, a call not compared with the DNA. CDR1 and CDR2 from the germline V gene are SEHNR and FQNEAQ (reference sequence). The CDR3 sequence runs 14 residues, both termini included. The CDR3 sequence: CASSTGQGVSFPLI.